This TCR beta chain was observed in a study of a mutant IDH1 vaccine in newly diagnosed glioma. The overall study: Patients began vaccination 4-6 weeks after radiotherapy alone, or with temozolomide cycles. Treated patients had a mean age of roughly 44 years and a sex split that was roughly 60% male and 37.5% female. The study's findings and limits: Seemingly, top peripheral T cell clonotype changes bore no relation to pseudoprogression.

Some clones are missing from TCRdb's copy, which holds only in-frame ones; the method was immunoSEQ multiplex PCR. The table lists more than 40,000 clones, about 88% of them singletons. This clone is a singleton in its sample. Its antigen is as yet unknown. CDR1 is SGDLS and CDR2 is YYNGEE in the germline V gene. J was trimmed by 8 bases and V by 3 bases; bases with no gene match: 12. CDR3 length: 15 amino acids. Time point described: week 35, safety follow-up. Vaccine doses each comprised 300 ug of mutant IDH1 20-mer peptide, with topical imiquimod. This clonotype originated in a woman in her forties with glioma. Sequencing used PBMCs, obtained from a glioma patient whose treatment included an IDH1 peptide vaccine. The chain employs TRBV9 and TRBJ1-2, with TRBD1 matching over 8 bases. CDR3 bases: TGTGCCAGCAGCGACAGACTCAGGGGGCGTTTAGGCTACACCTTC. It specifies CASSDRLRGRLGYTF.